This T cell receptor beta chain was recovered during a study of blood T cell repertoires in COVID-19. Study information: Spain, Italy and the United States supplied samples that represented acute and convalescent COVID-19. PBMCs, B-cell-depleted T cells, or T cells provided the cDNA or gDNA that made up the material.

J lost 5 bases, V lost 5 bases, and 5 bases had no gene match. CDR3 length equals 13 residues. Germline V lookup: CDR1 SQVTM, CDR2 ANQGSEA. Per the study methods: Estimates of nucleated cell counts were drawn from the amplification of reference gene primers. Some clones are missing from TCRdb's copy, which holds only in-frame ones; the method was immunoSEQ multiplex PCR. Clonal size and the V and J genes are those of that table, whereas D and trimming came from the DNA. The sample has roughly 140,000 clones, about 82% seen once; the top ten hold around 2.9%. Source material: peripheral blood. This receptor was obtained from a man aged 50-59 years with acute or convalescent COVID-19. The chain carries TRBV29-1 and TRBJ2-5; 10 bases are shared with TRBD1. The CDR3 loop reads CSVTTGGAETQYF. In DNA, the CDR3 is TGCAGCGTTACGACAGGGGGCGCGGAGACCCAGTACTTC.